The T cell receptor beta chain under discussion was sequenced for a study of monozygotic twins with inflammatory bowel disease. The CDR3 is made up of 14 amino acids. Germline V gene data show CDR1 as LGHDT and CDR2 as YNNKEL (reference sequence). TCRdb re-called the 5' RACE reads, yielding one record per CDR3 amino acid sequence without DNA. The sample table sets out roughly 120,000 distinct CDR3 sequences. Material: blood. The gene calls are TRBV3-1 and TRBJ2-7; the TCRdb D gene call, TRBD2, has no DNA to confirm it. The TCR originated in a human donor with ulcerative colitis or Crohn's disease, or a healthy co-twin of an affected twin (not recorded which). The CDR3 sequence is CASSHLAGAGEQYF.